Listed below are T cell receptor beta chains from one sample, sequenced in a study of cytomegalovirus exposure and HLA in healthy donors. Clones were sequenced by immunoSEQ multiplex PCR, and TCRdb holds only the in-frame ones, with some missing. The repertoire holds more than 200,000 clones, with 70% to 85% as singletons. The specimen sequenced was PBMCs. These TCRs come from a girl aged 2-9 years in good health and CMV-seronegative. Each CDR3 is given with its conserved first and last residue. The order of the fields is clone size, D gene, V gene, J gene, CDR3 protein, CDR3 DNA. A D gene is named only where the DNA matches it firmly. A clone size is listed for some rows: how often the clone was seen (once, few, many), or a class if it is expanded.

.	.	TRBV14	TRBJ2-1	CASSPGGLYNEQFF	TGTGCCAGCAGCCCGGGGGGCCTTTACAATGAGCAGTTCTTC
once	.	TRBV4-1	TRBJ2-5	CASSQDRTSQLGQETQYF	TGCGCCAGCAGCCAAGATCGAACTAGTCAGTTGGGCCAAGAGACCCAGTACTTC
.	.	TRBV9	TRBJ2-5	CASSARDYLQETQYF	TGTGCCAGCAGCGCGAGAGACTACCTCCAAGAGACCCAGTACTTC
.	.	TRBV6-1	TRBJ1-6	CASSDTGDSPLHF	TGTGCCAGCAGTGATACAGGAGACTCACCCCTCCACTTT
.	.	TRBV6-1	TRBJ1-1	CATRQTKMNTEAFF	TGTGCCACACGACAGACGAAAATGAACACTGAAGCTTTCTTT
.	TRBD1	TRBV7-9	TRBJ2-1	CASSFDRGSYNEQFF	TGTGCCAGCAGCTTCGACAGGGGCTCCTACAATGAGCAGTTCTTC
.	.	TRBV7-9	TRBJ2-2	CASNKFEGSTGELFF	TGTGCCAGCAACAAATTCGAGGGAAGCACCGGGGAGCTGTTTTTT
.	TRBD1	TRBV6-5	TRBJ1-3	CASSSPGDSSGNTIYF	TGTGCCAGCAGTTCCCCGGGGGACAGTTCTGGAAACACCATATATTTT
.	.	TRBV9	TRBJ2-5	CASSVGVGGTERTQYF	TGTGCCAGCAGCGTAGGCGTTGGGGGGACCGAGAGGACCCAGTACTTC
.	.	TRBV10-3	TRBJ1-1	CAISDRGTGVTEAFF	TGTGCCATCAGTGATCGGGGAACTGGGGTAACTGAAGCTTTCTTT
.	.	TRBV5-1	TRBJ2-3	CASSIRGGTDTQYF	TGCGCCAGCAGCATCCGCGGGGGCACAGATACGCAGTATTTT
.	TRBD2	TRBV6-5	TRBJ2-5	CASTSGGIQETQYF	TGTGCCAGCACCTCGGGAGGGATTCAAGAGACCCAGTACTTC
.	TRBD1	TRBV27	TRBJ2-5	CASSLGTGQETQYF	TGTGCCAGCAGTCTCGGGACAGGTCAAGAGACCCAGTACTTC
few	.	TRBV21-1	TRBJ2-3	CASSIQRGSNSTTDTQYF	TGTGCCAGCAGCATCCAAAGAGGAAGTAACTCCACCACAGATACGCAGTATTTT
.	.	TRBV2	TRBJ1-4	CASRPGEKLFF	TGTGCCAGCAGGCCGGGTGAAAAACTGTTTTTT
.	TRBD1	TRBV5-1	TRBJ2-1	CASSPGVAPGGNEQFF	TGCGCCAGCAGCCCCGGGGTAGCTCCAGGGGGCAATGAGCAGTTCTTC
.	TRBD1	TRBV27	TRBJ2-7	CASSLPPWDRGYEQYF	TGTGCCAGCAGTTTACCGCCCTGGGACAGGGGCTACGAGCAGTACTTC
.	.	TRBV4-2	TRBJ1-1	CASSQGSGIVNTEAFF	TGTGCCAGCAGCCAAGGCTCCGGTATCGTGAACACTGAAGCTTTCTTT
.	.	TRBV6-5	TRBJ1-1	CASSYGSYTEAFF	TGTGCCAGCAGTTACGGCAGTTACACTGAAGCTTTCTTT
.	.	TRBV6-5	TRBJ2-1	CASRAPGLEYNEQFF	TGTGCCAGCAGGGCCCCGGGACTGGAATACAATGAGCAGTTCTTC
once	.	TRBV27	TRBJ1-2	CASSLRTGLGYGYTF	TGTGCCAGCAGTCTACGAACAGGGTTGGGCTATGGCTACACCTTC
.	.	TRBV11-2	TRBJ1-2	CASSLGQTPNYGYTF	TGTGCCAGCAGCTTAGGACAGACCCCTAACTATGGCTACACCTTC
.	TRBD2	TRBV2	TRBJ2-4	CASGLAGVGIQYF	TGTGCCAGCGGACTAGCGGGAGTGGGCATTCAGTACTTC
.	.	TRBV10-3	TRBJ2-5	CAISPERAPETQYF	TGTGCCATCAGTCCAGAGAGGGCCCCAGAGACCCAGTACTTC
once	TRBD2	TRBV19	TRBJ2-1	CASSIGLAGFNEQFF	TGTGCCAGTAGTATCGGGCTAGCGGGGTTCAATGAGCAGTTCTTC
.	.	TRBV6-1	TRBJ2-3	CASARVTDTQYF	TGTGCCAGCGCCAGGGTCACAGATACGCAGTATTTT
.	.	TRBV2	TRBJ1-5	CASSDRGGNQPQHF	TGTGCCAGCAGTGATAGGGGTGGCAATCAGCCCCAGCATTTT
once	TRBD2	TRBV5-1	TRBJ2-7	CASSLVARGRIHYEQYF	TGCGCCAGCAGCTTGGTGGCCCGCGGGAGGATCCACTACGAGCAGTACTTC
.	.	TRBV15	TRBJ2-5	CATSRDQQPVGTQYF	TGTGCCACCAGCAGAGATCAACAGCCCGTGGGGACCCAGTACTTC
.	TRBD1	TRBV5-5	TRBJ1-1	CASSLGTGTVNTEAFF	TGTGCCAGCAGCTTGGGGACCGGGACAGTGAACACTGAAGCTTTCTTT
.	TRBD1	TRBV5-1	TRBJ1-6	CASSLASGQRYSPLHF	TGCGCCAGCAGCTTGGCGTCGGGACAGCGGTATTCACCCCTCCACTTT
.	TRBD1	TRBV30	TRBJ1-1	CAWSPGQGPEAFF	TGTGCCTGGAGTCCCGGACAGGGCCCTGAAGCTTTCTTT
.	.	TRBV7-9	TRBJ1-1	CASSSTGPGTEAFF	TGTGCCAGCAGCTCGACAGGCCCGGGCACTGAAGCTTTCTTT
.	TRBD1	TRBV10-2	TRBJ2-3	CASSESTFYSLDRESTDTQYF	TGCGCCAGCAGTGAGTCGACCTTTTATTCTTTAGACAGGGAAAGCACAGATACGCAGTATTTT
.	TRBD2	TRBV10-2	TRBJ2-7	CASSSVAGSYEQYF	TGCGCCAGCAGTTCAGTAGCGGGGAGCTACGAGCAGTACTTC
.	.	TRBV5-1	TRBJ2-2	CASSTTTGELFF	TGCGCCAGCAGTACTACCACCGGGGAGCTGTTTTTT
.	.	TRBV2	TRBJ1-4	CASSARGWTNEKLFF	TGTGCCAGCAGTGCTCGGGGATGGACTAATGAAAAACTGTTTTTT
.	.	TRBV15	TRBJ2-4	CATSRDVALGHIQYF	TGTGCCACCAGCAGAGATGTCGCCTTGGGGCACATTCAGTACTTC
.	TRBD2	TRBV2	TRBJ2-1	CASKSGGVDEQFF	TGTGCCAGCAAGAGCGGGGGGGTCGATGAGCAGTTCTTC
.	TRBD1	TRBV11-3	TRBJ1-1	CASSSPAGGDTEAFF	TGTGCCAGCAGCAGCCCCGCAGGGGGCGATACTGAAGCTTTCTTT